The 14 T cell receptor beta chains given below trace back to one sample, sequenced in a study of CD8+ T cells in alopecia areata. Sequencing templates came from extracted RNA that was reverse transcribed into cDNA. Clones were read by immunoSEQ multiplex PCR, and TCRdb kept only the in-frame ones, dropping some. The table includes about 160,000 clones, roughly two thirds detected once. Stated treatment: oral pan-JAK inhibitor, 5-10 mg twice daily. Sequences were derived from CD4+ T cells sorted from blood, sampled at week 4, from a patient treated with tofacitinib. The receptor source for this set is a human donor with alopecia areata.

The V call is TRBV6-5, the J call TRBJ2-1; 9 bases map to TRBD1. V lost 10 bases to trimming and J lost 5 bases; unmatched junction nucleotides: 9. CDR3 length: 14 residues. Germline V lookup: CDR1 MNHEY, CDR2 SVGAGI. The CDR3 bases are TGTGCCACCACGGACAGGGGAAATCACAATGAGCAGTTCTTC. Translation: CATTDRGNHNEQFF.

This clone was detected a few times. The chain has TRBV30 and TRBJ2-7; D is ambiguous. Trimming pared 3 bases from V and 5 bases from J, leaving 11 bases between. The CDR3 has 12 amino acids. Germline CDR1 is GTSNPN and CDR2 is SVGIG (reference sequence). The CDR3: CAWSERQNEQYF. The DNA for the CDR3 is TGTGCCTGGAGCGAAAGGCAGAACGAGCAGTACTTC. The whole variable domain, filled in from reference TRBV30 and TRBJ2-7, reads SQTIHQWPATLVQPVGSPLSLECTVEGTSNPNLYWYRQAAGRGLQLLFYSVGIGQISSEVPQNLSASRPQDRQFILSSKKLLLSDSGFYLCAWSERQNEQYFGPGTRLTVT.

In its sample, this clone was seen a few times. This rearrangement joins TRBV29-1 to TRBJ1-2; D is perhaps TRBD1 (5 bases). The V gene's germline CDR1 is SQVTM and CDR2 ANQGSEA. Trimming took off 6 bases at V and 5 bases at J, with 13 bases between the two ends. This CDR3 region has 12 residues. The chain's CDR3 is CSVAGGEYGYTF. CDR3 nucleotides: TGCAGCGTGGCGGGGGGGGAGTATGGCTACACCTTC. Based on the CDR3 plus reference TRBV29-1 and TRBJ1-2, the full variable domain is SAVISQKPSRDICQRGTSLTIQCQVDSQVTMMFWYRQQPGQSLTLIATANQGSEATYESGFVIDKFPISRPNLTFSTLTVSNMSPEDSSIYLCSVAGGEYGYTFGSGTRLTVV.

This chain uses TRBV12-5 with TRBJ2-7; maybe TRBD2 (5 bases). CDR1 LGHNT and CDR2 FRNRAP come from the germline V gene. The CDR3 sequence is 15 residues long. Trimming removed 0 bases at V and 4 bases at J, with 13 bases between. CDR3 nucleotide sequence: TGTGCTAGTGGTTTGGTACGTTCGGGAAGGTACGAGCAGTACTTC. Its protein product is CASGLVRSGRYEQYF.

The CDR3 region has the DNA TGTGCCTGGAGTTCGATAACAGGGGTTCAGCCCCAGCATTTT. It specifies CAWSSITGVQPQHF. The V and J genes are TRBV30 and TRBJ1-5, with 7 bases that match TRBD1. V was pared by 2 bases and J by 6 bases, with 7 bases of the junction left unmatched. Germline loops: CDR1 GTSNPN, CDR2 SVGIG (reference sequence). The CDR3 loop spans 14 amino acids.

This clone was counted a few times. The CDR3 sequence is CASSDTQAVFNQPQHF. The CDR3 coding sequence is TGCGCCAGCAGCGATACCCAGGCCGTTTTCAATCAGCCCCAGCATTTT. The rearrangement uses TRBV4-3 and TRBJ1-5; D is uncertain. Germline V gene lookup returns CDR1 LGHNA and CDR2 YSLEER. V was cut by 5 bases and J by 3 bases, with 17 bases left in between. There are 16 residues in the CDR3.

This chain links TRBV4-2 with TRBJ1-2, with D tentatively TRBD1 (5 bases). CDR3 length equals 16 residues. The germline CDR1 and CDR2 sequences are LGHNA and YNFKEQ. Trimming stripped 0 bases from V and 1 base from J, with 12 bases between. The CDR3 bases are TGTGCCAGCAGCCAAGATCCGACAGATGATAACTATGGCTACACCTTC. Its protein product is CASSQDPTDDNYGYTF.

The chain has TRBV29-1 and TRBJ2-2; D perhaps matches TRBD1 (6 bases). V was clipped by 7 bases and J by 5 bases, with 11 bases between them. Germline-derived CDR1 and CDR2 are SQVTM and ANQGSEA. The CDR3 extends over 12 amino acids. The CDR3 spells CSGGRATGELFF. The CDR3 coding sequence is TGCAGCGGGGGGCGGGCTACCGGGGAGCTGTTTTTT.

This chain joins TRBV30 and TRBJ1-2; TRBD1 is a possible D gene (5 bases). The CDR3 covers 11 residues. Germline loops: CDR1 GTSNPN, CDR2 SVGIG (reference sequence). V gave up 2 bases and J gave up 7 bases, with 8 bases separating them. As DNA, the CDR3 is TGTGCCTGGAGTCCCCAGGGTGGCTACACCTTC. Translating it yields CAWSPQGGYTF.

This chain joins TRBV2 and TRBJ2-5; 8 nucleotides match TRBD1. The length of the CDR3 is 14 residues. V lost 6 bases to trimming and J lost 2 bases; unmatched junction nucleotides: 5. Germline values: CDR1 SNHLY, CDR2 FYNNEI. CDR3 residues: CASRPQGVQETQYF. The CDR3 DNA reads TGTGCCAGCAGGCCACAGGGGGTTCAAGAGACCCAGTACTTC.

This clone appeared a few times. The genes are TRBV5-4 and TRBJ2-5, with 8 bases identical to TRBD2. J lost 7 bases, V lost 0 bases, and 14 bases had no gene match. CDR1 is SGHNT, CDR2 YYREEE, per germline (reference sequence). CDR3 length: 17 amino acids. The CDR3 sequence: CASSLAGAGGPLATQYF. Here the CDR3 DNA reads TGTGCCAGCAGCTTGGCCGGGGCGGGGGGACCTCTTGCGACCCAGTACTTC.

This clone showed up just once. The chain joins TRBV13 to TRBJ1-5; D remains unclear. The CDR3 has 13 amino acids. Trimming left V 8 bases short and J 4 bases short, with 12 bases between. Germline CDR1 PRHDT, CDR2 FYEKMQ (reference sequence). The CDR3: CASATRLNQPQHF. CDR3 DNA: TGTGCCAGCGCTACTAGGCTAAATCAGCCCCAGCATTTT.

This chain links TRBV5-6 with TRBJ2-7; the match to TRBD1 covers 8 bases. Trimming removed 4 bases from V and 6 bases from J; junction bases left unmatched: 9. CDR1 is SGHDT and CDR2 is YYEEEE in the germline V gene. The CDR3 consists of 14 residues. CDR3 region: CASSQLDRVLEQYF. The CDR3 nucleotides read TGTGCCAGCAGCCAATTGGACAGGGTTCTCGAGCAGTACTTC.

The chain recombines TRBV5-4 with TRBJ1-2; 7 nucleotides match TRBD1. This CDR3 contains 14 residues. J was trimmed by 8 bases and V by 4 bases; bases with no gene match: 11. Germline CDR1 SGHNT, CDR2 YYREEE (reference sequence). CDR3 amino acids: CASSVGQGVVGYTF. The CDR3 DNA reads as TGTGCCAGCAGCGTGGGCCAGGGGGTGGTCGGCTACACCTTC.